These 2 T cell receptor beta chains were sequenced from one sample in a study of T cell repertoires in cytomegalovirus infection. TCRdb called the reads again in MiXCR, with one record for every CDR3 protein. The repertoire holds a few hundred thousand distinct CDR3 sequences, with under 20% as singletons. The sample consisted of PBMCs. Source of these receptors: a human donor in good health (CMV status not recorded). Some clones in this sample may be carry-over from other donors' samples.

Many counts were recorded for this clonotype. V is TRBV7-9 and J is TRBJ1-2; possible D gene TRBD1, 6 bases. Trimming removed 0 bases at V and 4 bases at J, with 12 bases between. Germline V CDR1 and CDR2: SEHNR, FQNEAQ (reference sequence). The CDR3 has 15 residues. In DNA form, the CDR3 reads TGTGCCAGCAGCTTAGCCGGTACAGGGAGCTATGGCTACACCTTC. This codes for CASSLAGTGSYGYTF.

This clonotype was seen at least ten times. The V and J genes are TRBV7-2 and TRBJ1-1; D gene ambiguous. The V gene lost 2 bases and the J gene lost 6 bases, with 10 bases spanning the gap. CDR3 length equals 13 residues. Germline V gives CDR1 SGHTA, CDR2 FQGNSA. The CDR3 DNA follows: TGTGCCAGCAGCTTATCAGCCGGATCTGAAGCTTTCTTT. Protein sequence: CASSLSAGSEAFF.